This T cell receptor (beta chain) is from a study of T cells after yellow fever vaccination (dated by TCRdb to between 2019 and 2020). For context, the study as a whole: The SMART-Seq v4 Ultra Low Input RNA kit was used to prepare libraries from fractions with low cell numbers. Two healthy male donors, one aged 18 to 30 and one aged 30 to 39 years, were included in the cohort. To follow T-cell clones before and after primary and booster YFV17D yellow fever vaccination, bulk TCR alpha and beta repertoires were sequenced over time. Blood was collected at multiple timepoints before and after primary and secondary immunization, and bulk PBMC replicates and cell subsets were isolated. General conclusions and limits of the study: The study included only a couple of donors, which limits how far the findings can be generalized. A small fraction of clonotypes showed up in both the CD4 and CD8 compartments, probably as a result of convergent recombination. FACS-sorted repertoires could contain abundant contaminating clonotypes from the bulk population, so computational filtering was required. Compared with the primary T-cell response, the secondary T-cell response was weaker but faster, peaking on day 5 rather than day 15. After the booster, most clones that had expanded after primary vaccination were detected again (approximately 96% of CD4 and roughly 86% of CD8), suggesting broad maintenance of memory.

As to this clonotype: There is no known antigen for this receptor. Qualities for individual bases were not recorded, and no much larger clone is one base off.

Synthesis of TCR cDNA relied on 5'RACE template switching, a step that introduced a universal primer site along with unique molecular identifiers. cDNA synthesis was primed from both the TCR alpha and TCR beta constant segments. Library amplification used two PCR steps, and the second PCR step added sample barcodes and sequencing adapters. Sequencing of libraries was done on Illumina HiSeq 2500 (2x100 bp) or NovaSeq (2x150 bp). For the original study's pipeline: Reads were demultiplexed and collapsed into UMI consensus sequences with MIGEC, and V(D)J alignment was performed with MiXCR. Using edgeR on replicate PBMC samples, clonotypes were called vaccine-responding if FDR was below 0.01 and the log2 fold change was above 5 up to day 15. CD4 or CD8 identity was assigned to each bulk clonotype according to whether the clonotype was present at higher abundance in the sequenced CD4 repertoire or the sequenced CD8 repertoire. In-frame beta chains were kept once TCRdb had trimmed the public reads at Q25 with fastp and called clones with MiXCR. Under each unique CDR3 protein, matching rows form one entry showing the most common genes and DNA. The authors' filters were not applied to this entry. The sample profile shows 500,000 to 650,000 distinct CDR3 sequences; approximately 13% of them were found once. The leading ten clones occupy about 15% of the sample.

The sample's treatment or condition label is to be understood as: live attenuated yellow fever vaccine strain. At each blood-draw timepoint, two biological replicates of bulk PBMCs were collected. PBMCs were isolated from peripheral blood using a standard Ficoll-Paque protocol. TriZol was used to extract RNA from bulk PBMCs, CD4 and CD8 fractions, and dextramer-positive and dextramer-negative fractions. The CDR3 covers 18 residues, taking in both the cysteine and the phenylalanine. Of the read, only the CDR3 DNA is kept; its 54 bases are in frame from base 1. Sequences MGHDK (CDR1) and SYGVNS (CDR2) are obtained from the germline V gene. Trimming removed 1 base from V and 7 bases from J, leaving 23 bases between the germline ends.

The V and J segments used are TRBV25-1 and TRBJ2-1; tentative D gene TRBD2, with 6 bases matching. The TCR was taken from a man under 40 who received the YFV17D yellow fever vaccine. The source material was PBMCs, sampled on the day of the yellow fever booster vaccination. CDR3 protein: CASSELGELAAGRNEQFF. The DNA sequence is as follows: TGTGCCAGCAGTGAATTAGGGGAGCTAGCCGCGGGAAGGAATGAGCAGTTCTTC.